This TCR beta chain was sequenced during a study of glioma-infiltrating T cells. Whole-study findings and limits: Tissue-blood divergence was below expectation in non-neoplastic patients, above in gliomas. CDR3 overlap between tissue and blood was very small.

From germline, CDR1 is SQVTM and CDR2 ANQGSEA. Trimming shortened V by 1 base and J by 3 bases, and 10 bases separated the two germline ends. This CDR3 contains 14 residues. Worth noting for this clonotype: Its antigen is currently unknown.

Using RNA template, CDR3s of TCR alpha and beta were amplified with iRepertoire arm-PCR. Tissue mRNA or PBMC total RNA, roughly 85-450 ng, went into one-step reverse transcription and amplification. TCRdb itself ran the multiplex PCR reads through MiXCR, one entry per CDR3 protein. The sample contains under 150,000 distinct CDR3 sequences, under 25% of which appear only once. Sequenced: glioma tissue, nonneoplastic brain tissue, or PBMCs (not recorded which). The source of this sequence is a human donor with low-grade glioma or glioblastoma, undergoing nonglioma brain surgery, or in good health (not recorded which). This chain connects TRBV29-1 to TRBJ1-3; the D is unclear. The CDR3 reads CSVEGSERGNTIYF. The CDR3 region has the DNA TGCAGCGTTGAAGGTTCAGAGCGTGGAAACACCATATATTTT.